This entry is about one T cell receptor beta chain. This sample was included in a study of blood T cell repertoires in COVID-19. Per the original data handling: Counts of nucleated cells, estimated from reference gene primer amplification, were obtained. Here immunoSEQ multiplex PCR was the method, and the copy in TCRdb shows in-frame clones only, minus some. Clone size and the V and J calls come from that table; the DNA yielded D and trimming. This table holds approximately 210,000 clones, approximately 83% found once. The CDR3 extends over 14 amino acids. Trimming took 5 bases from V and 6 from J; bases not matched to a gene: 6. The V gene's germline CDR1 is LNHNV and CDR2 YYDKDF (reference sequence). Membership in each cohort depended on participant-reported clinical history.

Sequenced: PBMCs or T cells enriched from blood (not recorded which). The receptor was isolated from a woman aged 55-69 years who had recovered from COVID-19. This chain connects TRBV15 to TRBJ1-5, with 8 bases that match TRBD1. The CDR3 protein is CATSVNRGGQPQHF. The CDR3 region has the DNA TGTGCCACCAGCGTAAACAGGGGGGGTCAGCCCCAGCATTTT.